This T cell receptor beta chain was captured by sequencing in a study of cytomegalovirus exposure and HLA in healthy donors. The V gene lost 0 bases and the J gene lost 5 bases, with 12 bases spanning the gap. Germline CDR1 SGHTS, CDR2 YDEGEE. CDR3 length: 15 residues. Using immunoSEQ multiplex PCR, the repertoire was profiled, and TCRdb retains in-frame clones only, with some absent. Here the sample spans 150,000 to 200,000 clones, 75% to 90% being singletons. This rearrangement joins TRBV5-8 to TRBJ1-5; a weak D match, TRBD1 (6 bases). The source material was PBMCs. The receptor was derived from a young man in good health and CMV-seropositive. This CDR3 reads CASSLVRRGDQPQHF. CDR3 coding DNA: TGTGCCAGCAGCTTGGTTCGCAGGGGAGATCAGCCCCAGCATTTT.